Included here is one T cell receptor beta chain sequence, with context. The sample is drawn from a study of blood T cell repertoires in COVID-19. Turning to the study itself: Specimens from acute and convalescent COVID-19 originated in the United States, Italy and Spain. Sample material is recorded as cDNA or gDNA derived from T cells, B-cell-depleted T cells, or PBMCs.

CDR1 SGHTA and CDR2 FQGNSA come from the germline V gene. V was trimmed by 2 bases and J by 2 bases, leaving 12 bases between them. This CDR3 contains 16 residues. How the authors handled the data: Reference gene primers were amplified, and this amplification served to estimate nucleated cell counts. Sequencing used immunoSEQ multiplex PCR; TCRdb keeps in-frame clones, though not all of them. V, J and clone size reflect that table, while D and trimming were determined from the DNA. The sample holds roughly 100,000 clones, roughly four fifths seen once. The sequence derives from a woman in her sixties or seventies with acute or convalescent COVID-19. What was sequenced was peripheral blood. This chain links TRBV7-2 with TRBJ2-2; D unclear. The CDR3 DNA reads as TGTGCCAGCAGCTTACGTGCAGGCCCAAACACCGGGGAGCTGTTTTTT. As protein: CASSLRAGPNTGELFF.